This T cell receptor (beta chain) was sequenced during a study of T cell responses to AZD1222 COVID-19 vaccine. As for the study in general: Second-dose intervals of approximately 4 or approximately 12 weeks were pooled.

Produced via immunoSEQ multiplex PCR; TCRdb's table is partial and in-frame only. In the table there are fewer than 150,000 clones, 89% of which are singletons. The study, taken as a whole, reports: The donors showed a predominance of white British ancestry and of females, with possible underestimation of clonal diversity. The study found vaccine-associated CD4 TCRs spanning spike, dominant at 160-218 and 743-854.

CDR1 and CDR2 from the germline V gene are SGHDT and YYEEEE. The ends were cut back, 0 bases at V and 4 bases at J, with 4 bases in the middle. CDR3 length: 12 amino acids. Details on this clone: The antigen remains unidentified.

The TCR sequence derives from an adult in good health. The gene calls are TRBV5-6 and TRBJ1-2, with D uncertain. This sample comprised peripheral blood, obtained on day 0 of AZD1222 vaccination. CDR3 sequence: CASSLAVYGYTF. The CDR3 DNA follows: TGTGCCAGCAGCTTGGCCGTCTATGGCTACACCTTC. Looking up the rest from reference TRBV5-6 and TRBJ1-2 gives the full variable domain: DAGVTQSPTHLIKTRGQQVTLRCSPKSGHDTVSWYQQALGQGPQFIFQYYEEEERQRGNFPDRFSGHQFPNYSSELNVNALLLGDSALYLCASSLAVYGYTFGSGTRLTVV.